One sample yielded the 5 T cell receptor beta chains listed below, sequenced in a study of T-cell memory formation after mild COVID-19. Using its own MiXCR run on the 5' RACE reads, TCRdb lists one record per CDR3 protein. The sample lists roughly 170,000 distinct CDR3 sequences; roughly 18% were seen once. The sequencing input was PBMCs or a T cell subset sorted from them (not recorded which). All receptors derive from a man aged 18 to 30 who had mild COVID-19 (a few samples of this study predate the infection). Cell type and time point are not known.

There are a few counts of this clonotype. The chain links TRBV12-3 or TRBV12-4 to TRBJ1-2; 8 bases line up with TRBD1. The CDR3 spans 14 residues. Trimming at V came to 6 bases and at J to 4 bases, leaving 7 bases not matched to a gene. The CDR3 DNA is TGTGCCAGCAGAGCCGGACAGGGAGGCTATGGCTACACCTTC. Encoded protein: CASRAGQGGYGYTF.

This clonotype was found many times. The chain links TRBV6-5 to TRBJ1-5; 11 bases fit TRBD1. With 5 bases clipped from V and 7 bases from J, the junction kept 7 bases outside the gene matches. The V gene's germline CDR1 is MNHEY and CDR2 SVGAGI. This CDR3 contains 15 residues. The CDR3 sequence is CASSTGTGGRQPQHF. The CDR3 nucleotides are TGTGCCAGCAGTACGGGGACAGGGGGGAGGCAGCCCCAGCATTTT.

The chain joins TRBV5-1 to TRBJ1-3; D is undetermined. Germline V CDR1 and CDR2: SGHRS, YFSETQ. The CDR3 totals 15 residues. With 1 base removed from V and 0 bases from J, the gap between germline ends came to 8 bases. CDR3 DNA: TGCGCCAGCAGCTTGACCCGGAACTCTGGAAACACCATATATTTT. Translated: CASSLTRNSGNTIYF.

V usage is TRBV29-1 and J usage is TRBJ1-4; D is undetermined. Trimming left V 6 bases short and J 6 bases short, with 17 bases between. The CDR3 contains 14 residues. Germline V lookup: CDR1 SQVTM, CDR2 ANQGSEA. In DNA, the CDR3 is TGCAGCGTAGGTGACGTGGCGGTTGATGAAAAACTGTTTTTT. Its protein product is CSVGDVAVDEKLFF.

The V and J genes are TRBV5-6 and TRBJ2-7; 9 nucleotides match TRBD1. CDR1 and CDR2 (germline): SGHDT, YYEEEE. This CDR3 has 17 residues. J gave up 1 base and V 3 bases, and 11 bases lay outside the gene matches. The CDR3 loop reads CASSSGLGQGRSYEQYF. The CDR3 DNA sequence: TGTGCCAGCAGCTCCGGACTGGGACAGGGCCGATCCTACGAGCAGTACTTC.